These 31 T cell receptor beta chains share one sample of origin, sequenced in a study of CD8+CD57+ T cells in acquired aplastic anemia (dated by TCRdb to the late 2010s). Reads for this sample came from an Illumina HiSeq 2000. Profiling of TCR beta VDJ combinations and CDR3 sequences used genomic DNA as the template. Through fastp at Q25 and MiXCR, TCRdb rebuilt clones from the public reads, retaining in-frame beta chains. Rows merge per CDR3 protein into single entries with the most common DNA and genes. Here the sample has roughly 61,000 distinct CDR3 sequences; approximately 52% occur a single time. The top ten hold about 15% of the sample. Expansion of CD8+CD57+ cells had been shown by flow cytometry in the patients chosen for sequencing. The specimen sequenced was sorted CD4+, CD8+, or CD8+CD57+ T cells (not recorded which) from PBMCs. All receptors come from a human donor with aplastic anemia.

This clonotype was recorded at least ten times. The V call is TRBV7-3, the J call TRBJ2-3; D is possibly TRBD1 or TRBD2 (6 bases each). CDR3 length equals 15 residues. Germline V CDR1 and CDR2: SGHTA, FQGTGA. V lost 0 bases and J 2 bases, leaving 9 bases between the germline ends. The CDR3 DNA reads TGTGCCAGCAGCTTAACAGGGGGGAACACAGATACGCAGTATTTT. Protein product: CASSLTGGNTDTQYF.

V and J are TRBV20-1 and TRBJ2-3, with unresolved D. Looked up from germline, CDR1 is DFQATT and CDR2 is SNEGSKA (reference sequence). The V and J ends lost 0 bases and 0 bases respectively, with 13 bases between them. The CDR3 loop spans 16 amino acids. This CDR3 reads CSARDRVSSSTDTQYF. The CDR3 DNA is TGCAGTGCTAGAGATCGGGTCAGCTCTAGCACAGATACGCAGTATTTT.

The J gene is TRBJ2-3, the V gene TRBV10-3; maybe TRBD2 (5 bases). Trimming removed 2 bases at V and 4 bases at J, with 7 bases between. The CDR3 sequence is 13 residues long. CDR1 is ENHRY, CDR2 SYGVKD, per germline. The DNA of the CDR3 is TGTGCCATCAGTGAGGCGGGCGCAGATACGCAGTATTTT. It encodes CAISEAGADTQYF.

There are many counts of this clonotype. This sequence joins TRBV7-9 and TRBJ2-1; 9 bases agree with TRBD2. Germline V lookup: CDR1 SEHNR, CDR2 FQNEAQ (reference sequence). J lost 4 bases, V lost 5 bases, and 6 bases had no gene match. The CDR3 extends over 15 amino acids. For the CDR3, the DNA is TGTGCCAGCAGCCCTGCTAGCGGGACTTACAATGAGCAGTTCTTC. Residues: CASSPASGTYNEQFF.

The chain is built from TRBV7-6 and TRBJ1-6; 7 bases agree with TRBD1. Germline V lookup: CDR1 SGHVS, CDR2 FNYEAQ. The CDR3 runs 14 residues. Losses at the gene ends were 5 bases for V and 10 bases for J; bases not matched to a gene: 8. CDR3: CASSRGQSGSPLHF. DNA of the CDR3: TGTGCCAGCAGCAGGGGACAGTCTGGATCACCCCTCCACTTT.

The rearrangement uses TRBV5-5 and TRBJ1-2; 8 bases agree with TRBD1. There are 16 residues in the CDR3. V shed 0 bases and J 5 bases; nucleotides not matched to a gene: 9. Germline V gene data show CDR1 as SGHKS and CDR2 as YYEKEE (reference sequence). The CDR3 DNA sequence: TGTGCCAGCAGCTTGGCCCTGACAGGGGAAGGGTATGGCTACACCTTC. This encodes CASSLALTGEGYGYTF.

In its sample, this clonotype is medium-sized. The chain uses TRBV19 and TRBJ1-1, with no clear D. V was shortened by 3 bases and J by 0 bases, with 11 bases between the two germline ends. CDR3 length: 15 amino acids. Germline V gene data show CDR1 as LNHDA and CDR2 as SQIVND (reference sequence). CDR3 DNA sequence: TGTGCCAGTAGTATTTCGGCAGTCATGAACACTGAAGCTTTCTTT. Its translation: CASSISAVMNTEAFF.

This sequence joins TRBV2 and TRBJ2-5; D is ambiguous. The CDR3 is made up of 11 amino acids. The V gene's germline CDR1 is SNHLY and CDR2 FYNNEI. The ends were cut back, 4 bases at V and 4 bases at J, with 4 bases in the middle. The CDR3 sequence: CASSAAETQYF. CDR3 coding DNA: TGTGCCAGCAGTGCGGCAGAGACCCAGTACTTC.

The chain has TRBV29-1 and TRBJ1-1; unclear D gene. This CDR3 region has 11 residues. CDR1 and CDR2 from the germline V gene are SQVTM and ANQGSEA. The germline V and J ends were trimmed by 5 bases and 5 bases, with 9 bases remaining between them. CDR3 in amino acids: CSVNTGTEAFF. For the CDR3, the DNA is TGCAGCGTTAACACGGGGACTGAAGCTTTCTTT.

The rearrangement uses TRBV4-3 and TRBJ2-2; D perhaps matches TRBD1 (6 bases). The germline V gene has CDR1 LGHNA and CDR2 YSLEER. Between the trimmed V and J ends, which lost 11 bases and 0 bases, there was a span of 16 bases. CDR3 length: 15 amino acids. The CDR3 here is CAAGTLRPNTGELFF. As DNA, the CDR3 is TGCGCCGCCGGGACACTGCGTCCGAACACCGGGGAGCTGTTTTTT.

V gene TRBV20-1 combines with J gene TRBJ1-5; D possibly corresponds to TRBD1 (6 bases). The germline gives CDR1 DFQATT, CDR2 SNEGSKA (reference sequence). The CDR3 has 12 amino acids. Trimming removed 5 bases at V and 4 bases at J, with 9 bases between. The CDR3 here is CSAGTMNQPQHF. The CDR3 nucleotides read TGCAGTGCTGGGACAATGAATCAGCCCCAGCATTTT.

This clonotype has at least ten counts. The chain employs TRBV2 and TRBJ2-3, with D possibly being TRBD1 or TRBD2 (7 bases each). This CDR3 region has 14 residues. V was clipped by 5 bases and J by 0 bases, with 9 bases between them. Germline CDR1 reads SNHLY; CDR2 reads FYNNEI. The CDR3 bases are TGTGCCAGCAGTCAGGGGGGGAGCACAGATACGCAGTATTTT. This codes for CASSQGGSTDTQYF.

For this clonotype: No DNA is shown, since the ends of the CDR3 on it are uncertain; the CDR3 is the one TCRdb lists. The chain joins TRBV12-3 or TRBV12-4 to TRBJ2-7; the D call of TRBD1 is as the table states it, not checked on the DNA. The CDR3 region is 16 residues in length, termini included. The CDR3 protein is CASSFSFGSGGYEQYF.

The count of this clonotype is one. The CDR3 bases are TGTGCCATCAGCGGGACTAGCGGGGCTAGCACAGATACGCAGTATTTT. Encoded protein: CAISGTSGASTDTQYF. This chain joins TRBV10-3 and TRBJ2-3; 13 nucleotides match TRBD2. The germline V gene encodes CDR1 ENHRY and CDR2 SYGVKD. CDR3 size: 16 residues. Trimming at V came to 6 bases and at J to 0 bases, leaving 3 bases not matched to a gene.

This clonotype was detected many times. V is TRBV24-1 and J is TRBJ2-2; 9 positions agree with TRBD2. The CDR3 spans 18 residues. Germline V CDR1 and CDR2: KGHDR, SFDVKD. V dropped 0 bases and J dropped 1; count of bases not matched to a gene: 5. CDR3 residues: CATSDLAVTSGNTGELFF. Here the CDR3 DNA reads TGTGCCACCAGTGATTTGGCGGTGACTAGCGGGAACACCGGGGAGCTGTTTTTT.

This clonotype occurred many times. The chain is built from TRBV6-1 and TRBJ1-2, with D tentatively TRBD1 (6 bases). The germline gives CDR1 MNHNS, CDR2 SASEGT. V was clipped by 5 bases and J by 6 bases, with 22 bases between them. The CDR3 extends over 16 amino acids. CDR3 residues: CASSPNHGQTLNGYTF. The CDR3 nucleotides are TGTGCCAGCAGTCCGAACCATGGACAGACTCTAAATGGCTACACCTTC.

The CDR3 loop reads CASSIPENTEAFF. CDR3 coding DNA: TGTGCCAGTAGTATACCTGAGAACACTGAAGCTTTCTTT. This chain connects TRBV19 to TRBJ1-1; D remains unclear. CDR1 LNHDA and CDR2 SQIVND come from the germline V gene (reference sequence). This CDR3 has 13 residues. Trimming removed 2 bases at V and 1 base at J, with 5 bases between.

J is TRBJ1-4 and V is TRBV2, with 7 bases lining up with TRBD1. CDR1 and CDR2 from the germline V gene are SNHLY and FYNNEI. The CDR3 is 14 residues long. With 4 bases clipped from V and 8 bases from J, the junction kept 7 bases outside the gene matches. CDR3: CASSGQGPLEKLFF. For the CDR3, the DNA is TGTGCCAGCAGTGGACAGGGTCCTCTGGAAAAACTGTTTTTT.

The chain couples TRBV3-1 to TRBJ2-3; no reliable D call. Germline V gene data show CDR1 as LGHDT and CDR2 as YNNKEL (reference sequence). Trimming left V 0 bases short and J 1 base short, with 5 bases between. The CDR3 covers 14 residues. The CDR3 nucleotides are TGTGCCAGCAGCCAAGAAGTGGGCACAGATACGCAGTATTTT. It codes for CASSQEVGTDTQYF.

The V and J genes are TRBV10-2 and TRBJ1-6; no clear D gene. Trimming removed 5 bases at V and 5 bases at J, with 7 bases between. CDR1 and CDR2 from the germline V gene are WSHSY and SAAADI. The CDR3 runs to 13 residues. The CDR3 sequence is CASSFRDNSPLHF. CDR3 nucleotides: TGCGCCAGCAGTTTCAGAGATAATTCACCCCTCCACTTT.

This clonotype was detected a few times. The DNA for the CDR3 is TGTGCCATCAGGGGGACTAGCAGCACAGATACGCAGTATTTT. Amino acids: CAIRGTSSTDTQYF. This rearrangement joins TRBV10-3 to TRBJ2-3; 9 bases match TRBD2. Germline V lookup: CDR1 ENHRY, CDR2 SYGVKD. The CDR3 runs 14 residues. Trimming cost V 6 bases and J 0 bases; bases outside gene matches: 1.

This clonotype was detected once. Relative to the germline gene, one junction end is altered; a read error may explain this. This chain joins TRBV24-1 and TRBJ2-1, with a tentative D call TRBD1 (6 bases). This CDR3 is built from 15 residues. In germline, CDR1 is KGHDR, CDR2 SFDVKD. In nucleotides, the CDR3 is TGTGCCACCAAGGGTACGGACAGCTCCCACAATGAGCAGTTCTTC. Its protein product is CATKGTDSSHNEQFF.

This clonotype came up a few times. This rearrangement joins TRBV4-1 to TRBJ2-5; D perhaps matches TRBD2 (7 bases). The CDR3 extends over 17 amino acids. Germline V CDR1 and CDR2: MGHRA, YSYEKL. V lost 2 bases and J 7 bases, leaving 23 bases between the germline ends. CDR3 coding DNA: TGCGCCAGCAGCCAAACGATAGGGGGAGGGCAGGGAGGGACCCAGTACTTC. As protein: CASSQTIGGGQGGTQYF.

By share of the sample, this clonotype is medium-sized. CDR3 sequence (DNA): TGTGCCAGCAGGACCCCACCCTATGGCTACACCTTC. Amino acid sequence: CASRTPPYGYTF. This rearrangement joins TRBV2 to TRBJ1-2; D is uncertain. Per the germline V gene, CDR1 is SNHLY and CDR2 is FYNNEI. CDR3 length equals 12 residues. The V gene lost 6 bases and the J gene lost 4 bases, with 9 bases spanning the gap.

The chain has TRBV20-1 and TRBJ1-2; D is perhaps TRBD1 (6 bases). Germline CDR1 DFQATT, CDR2 SNEGSKA (reference sequence). The CDR3 covers 13 residues. Trimming shortened V by 6 bases and J by 5 bases, and 16 bases separated the two germline ends. CDR3 sequence: CSAEQGSTYGYTF. CDR3 nucleotides: TGCAGTGCCGAGCAGGGGTCAACTTATGGCTACACCTTC.

V usage is TRBV5-1 and J usage is TRBJ2-1; 9 bases line up with TRBD2. Trimming cost V 0 bases and J 7 bases; bases outside gene matches: 14. There are 18 residues in the CDR3. Germline CDR1 and CDR2: SGHRS and YFSETQ. As DNA, the CDR3 is TGCGCCAGCAGCTTGGGTCTTAGCGGGGGAGTTGCCCCAAATGAGCAGTTCTTC. Its translation: CASSLGLSGGVAPNEQFF.

In its sample, this clonotype ranks as medium-sized. The genes are TRBV10-3 and TRBJ1-3; D unresolved. Germline V gene lookup returns CDR1 ENHRY and CDR2 SYGVKD. CDR3 size: 15 residues. The V end lost 0 bases, the J end lost 2 bases, and 8 bases lay between the germline ends. The CDR3 sequence is CAISESREAGNTIYF. The CDR3 DNA reads as TGTGCCATCAGTGAGTCAAGGGAAGCTGGAAACACCATATATTTT.

There are many counts of this clonotype. V and J are TRBV27 and TRBJ2-7; TRBD1 matches at 9 bases. Per germline, CDR1 MNHEY and CDR2 SMNVEV (reference sequence). With 5 bases clipped from V and 8 bases from J, the junction kept 7 bases outside the gene matches. The CDR3 has 13 amino acids. The CDR3 DNA is TGTGCCAGCAGTGCCGCCGGGACAGGGAAGCAGTACGTC. Its translation is CASSAAGTGKQYV.

The CDR3 coding sequence is TGCAGCGTTGGATCCTACGGTCCCGGGGAGCTGTTTTTT. Translated: CSVGSYGPGELFF. This chain links TRBV29-1 with TRBJ2-2; D gene ambiguous. The CDR3 is 13 residues long. Per the germline V gene, CDR1 is SQVTM and CDR2 is ANQGSEA. With 4 bases removed from V and 6 bases from J, the gap between germline ends came to 12 bases.

This clonotype has just one count. V gene TRBV25-1 combines with J gene TRBJ1-5; D is undetermined. Looked up from germline, CDR1 is MGHDK and CDR2 is SYGVNS. V was pared by 4 bases and J by 4 bases, with 8 bases between. There are 13 residues in the CDR3. The CDR3 loop reads CASSGVGNQPQHF. The CDR3 nucleotides are TGTGCCAGCAGTGGGGTAGGGAATCAGCCCCAGCATTTT.

This clonotype appeared once. The chain uses TRBV15 and TRBJ2-5; D gene uncertain. This CDR3 is built from 13 residues. Germline V lookup: CDR1 LNHNV, CDR2 YYDKDF (reference sequence). V was trimmed by 0 bases and J by 5 bases, leaving 7 bases between them. The CDR3 spells CATSRDYRETQYF. CDR3 DNA: TGTGCCACCAGCAGAGATTACCGGGAGACCCAGTACTTC.